The present T cell receptor beta chain was sequenced within a study of shared clonotypes between healthy human individuals. Study as a whole: CD4 naive and CD4 memory each took three plates per donor, while CD8 naive took two and CD8 memory one.

This CDR3 is 16 amino acids long. The V segment lost 1 base and the J segment 4 bases; nucleotides outside the gene matches: 5. The germline V gene encodes CDR1 SGHAT and CDR2 FQNNGV. Terminally differentiated effector memory CD45RA+ cells were left out of the naive CD8 fraction, which was CD45RO-negative and positively selected for CCR7. All the donors were Caucasian adults who lived in Nashville, Tennessee. At the deep level, the assay was run. Replicate sorted-subset PCRs were loaded with 150 to 250 ng DNA, about 28,000 T cell genomes. The table came from immunoSEQ multiplex PCR; TCRdb's copy has only in-frame clones and leaves some out. The sample records roughly 2.1 million clones, just over 90% being singletons.

The sequencing sample was made of naive CD8+ T cells from PBMCs. This TCR came from a man aged 18 to 29 in good health. Some clones in this sample may be carry-over from other donors' samples. This rearrangement joins TRBV11-2 to TRBJ2-3; the match to TRBD1 covers 10 bases. CDR3 coding DNA: TGTGCCAGCAGCTTAGTCTCTGGACAGGGGGCAGATACGCAGTATTTT. Its translation is CASSLVSGQGADTQYF.